The 22 T cell receptor beta chains listed next were all sequenced from one sample in a study of technical replicates of blood from four donors. This table comes from immunoSEQ multiplex PCR, and its TCRdb copy is limited to in-frame clones, with some not included. The sample gives 55,000 to 80,000 clones, roughly 98% of which show up once; around 0.15% is in the top ten. Sequenced sample: T cells isolated from PBMCs. The receptors stem from a human donor in good health.

The chain combines TRBV4-2 with TRBJ2-3, with 10 bases matching TRBD2. This CDR3 spans 17 amino acids. J lost 4 bases, V lost 1 base, and 8 bases had no gene match. Germline V gene sequence: CDR1 LGHNA, CDR2 YNFKEQ. Written as DNA, the CDR3 is TGTGCCAGCAGCCAAGGGGAAGCGGGGGGGGTCTCAGATACGCAGTATTTT. This encodes CASSQGEAGGVSDTQYF.

V is TRBV30 and J is TRBJ1-1; tentative D call: TRBD1 (6 bases). CDR3 length equals 13 residues. CDR1 is GTSNPN and CDR2 is SVGIG in the germline V gene (reference sequence). Trimming cost V 4 bases and J 1 base, with 10 bases left between them. The CDR3 is CAWITGPNTEAFF. The CDR3, as DNA: TGTGCCTGGATAACAGGGCCGAACACTGAAGCTTTCTTT.

The gene calls are TRBV5-4 and TRBJ1-1; 10 nucleotides agree with TRBD1. The CDR3 has 16 residues. V was clipped by 0 bases and J by 1 base; unmatched bases: 3. Germline V gene data show CDR1 as SGHNT and CDR2 as YYREEE (reference sequence). Here the CDR3 reads CASSLGQGARNTEAFF. In DNA, the CDR3 is TGTGCCAGCAGCTTGGGACAGGGGGCCAGGAACACTGAAGCTTTCTTT.

The chain carries TRBV10-3 and TRBJ2-1; D possibly corresponds to TRBD2 (5 bases). Germline-derived CDR1 and CDR2 are ENHRY and SYGVKD. Trimming removed 8 bases at V and 6 bases at J, with 23 bases between. The CDR3 loop spans 16 amino acids. The CDR3 region has the DNA TGTGCCATCGGAAGGGAGACTGCACTTAAAAGCAATGAGCAGTTCTTC. Residues: CAIGRETALKSNEQFF.

The chain combines TRBV6-6 with TRBJ2-3; D is unclear. V lost 0 bases and J 4 bases, leaving 14 bases between the germline ends. CDR3 length: 16 amino acids. Germline loops: CDR1 MNHNY, CDR2 SVGAGI (reference sequence). Here the CDR3 DNA reads TGTGCCAGCAGTTACTCTGGCCCTAGACCCCCAGATACGCAGTATTTT. The encoded protein is CASSYSGPRPPDTQYF.

The CDR3: CASSVQQHSYEQYF. Here the CDR3 DNA reads TGTGCCAGCAGTGTTCAACAGCATTCCTACGAGCAGTACTTC. The chain links TRBV28 to TRBJ2-7; no clear D. The CDR3 is 14 residues long. V dropped 5 bases and J dropped 1 base, with 12 bases sitting between them. Germline V CDR1 and CDR2: MDHEN, SYDVKM.

The chain links TRBV14 to TRBJ2-1, with a weak D call TRBD2 (6 bases). The CDR3 spans 15 residues. The V end was cut by 1 base, the J end by 6 bases, with 13 bases between. Germline V gene lookup returns CDR1 SGHDN and CDR2 FVKESK. The CDR3 spells CASSQAQWGLNEQFF. The CDR3 DNA sequence: TGTGCCAGCAGCCAAGCACAGTGGGGACTCAATGAGCAGTTCTTC.

This rearrangement joins TRBV13 to TRBJ1-2; D perhaps matches TRBD1 (5 bases). V shed 1 base and J shed 7 bases, with 10 bases lying between them. Germline V gene sequence: CDR1 PRHDT, CDR2 FYEKMQ (reference sequence). The CDR3 runs 13 residues. CDR3 loop: CASSLATVGGYTF. The CDR3 DNA sequence: TGTGCCAGCAGCTTAGCGACAGTTGGTGGCTACACCTTC.

As regards this clone: Other DNA sequences within the sample encode an identical CDR3. The gene calls are TRBV7-6 and TRBJ2-7; 11 nucleotides align to TRBD2. V gave up 5 bases and J gave up 3 bases; unmatched junction bases: 6. Germline V gene lookup returns CDR1 SGHVS and CDR2 FNYEAQ. The CDR3 totals 15 residues. DNA for the CDR3: TGTGCCAGCAGCACCACTAGCGGGGGCGGCTACGAGCAGTACTTC. Amino acid sequence: CASSTTSGGGYEQYF.

The rearrangement links TRBV11-2 to TRBJ1-1; tentatively, D is TRBD1 (6 bases). CDR1 SGHAT and CDR2 FQNNGV come from the germline V gene. With 5 bases removed from V and 1 base from J, the gap between germline ends came to 14 bases. CDR3 length: 15 residues. The CDR3 coding sequence is TGTGCCAGCAGCCCCACGGGACAAACGAACACTGAAGCTTTCTTT. Its protein product is CASSPTGQTNTEAFF.

This rearrangement joins TRBV19 to TRBJ1-1; D possibly corresponds to TRBD1 (6 bases). This CDR3 has 13 residues. The V gene lost 3 bases and the J gene lost 2 bases, with 7 bases spanning the gap. The germline CDR1 and CDR2 sequences are LNHDA and SQIVND (reference sequence). CDR3 protein: CASSMGQNTEAFF. The CDR3 DNA reads TGTGCCAGTAGTATGGGACAAAACACTGAAGCTTTCTTT.

The CDR3 reads CVRTKTHVGEAGFFRTEAFF. The DNA for the CDR3 is TGTGTCAGAACCAAAACACACGTTGGGGAGGCAGGATTTTTCAGGACTGAAGCTTTCTTT. The rearrangement links TRBV7-5 to TRBJ1-1. TRBV7-5 has pseudogene status. This CDR3 region has 20 residues.

The chain employs TRBV5-8 and TRBJ2-7; D perhaps matches TRBD1 (6 bases). V was shortened by 2 bases and J by 4 bases, with 13 bases between the two germline ends. Per germline, CDR1 SGHTS and CDR2 YDEGEE. The CDR3 has 14 residues. CDR3 sequence: CASSFSTGTYEQYF. In DNA, the CDR3 is TGTGCCAGCAGCTTCTCCACAGGGACGTACGAGCAGTACTTC.

The rearrangement links TRBV2 to TRBJ2-3, with D unclear. Germline V gene data show CDR1 as SNHLY and CDR2 as FYNNEI. This CDR3 contains 12 residues. V was pared by 8 bases and J by 2 bases, with 8 bases between. The CDR3 DNA reads as TGTGCCAGCGTGGCGGCCACAGATACGCAGTATTTT. Translating it yields CASVAATDTQYF. Variable domain in full (rest from reference TRBV2 and TRBJ2-3): EPEVTQTPSHQVTQMGQEVILRCVPISNHLYFYWYRQILGQKVEFLVSFYNNEISEKSEIFDDQFSVERPDGSNFTLKIRSTKLEDSAMYFCASVAATDTQYFGPGTRLTVL.

The rearrangement links TRBV18 to TRBJ2-1; 8 bases line up with TRBD2. This CDR3 comprises 16 residues. The V and J ends lost 0 bases and 6 bases, in that order; junction bases with no gene match: 7. Germline V CDR1 and CDR2: KGHSH, LQKENI. The CDR3 nucleotides read TGTGCCAGCTCACCACCGGAAAGCGGGAGAGGCAATGAGCAGTTCTTC. Amino acid sequence: CASSPPESGRGNEQFF.

V gene TRBV2 combines with J gene TRBJ2-5; D gene uncertain. Trimming pared 3 bases from V and 7 bases from J, leaving 15 bases between. This CDR3 contains 14 residues. Germline V gives CDR1 SNHLY, CDR2 FYNNEI. The CDR3 DNA is TGTGCCAGCAGTGAGGGCGCCCGCTTCGGGACCCAGTACTTC. Translating gives CASSEGARFGTQYF.

This chain connects TRBV20-1 to TRBJ1-2, with D possibly TRBD1 on 6 matching bases. Per the germline V gene, CDR1 is DFQATT and CDR2 is SNEGSKA (reference sequence). The CDR3 has 11 residues. Trimming cost V 5 bases and J 7 bases, with 11 bases left between them. DNA for the CDR3: TGCAGTGCTCGGCCAGGGGTTGGCTACACCTTC. Its translation: CSARPGVGYTF.

The chain links TRBV6-1 to TRBJ1-1, with D maybe TRBD1 (5 bases). The CDR3 has 15 residues. CDR1 and CDR2 from the germline V gene are MNHNS and SASEGT. V lost 2 bases, J lost 6 bases, and 16 bases lay in between. Written as DNA, the CDR3 is TGTGCCAGCAGTGAATGGCCGGGGGGGGTTGCTGAAGCTTTCTTT. Its protein product is CASSEWPGGVAEAFF.

The rearrangement joins TRBV9 to TRBJ1-3; 9 bases agree with TRBD1. The CDR3 consists of 16 residues. Germline V CDR1 and CDR2: SGDLS, YYNGEE. Germline trimming cut 4 bases from V and 2 bases from J; bases unmatched to any gene: 7. The chain's CDR3 is CASSTSTGGTGNTIYF. The CDR3 coding sequence is TGTGCCAGCAGCACTTCCACAGGGGGCACTGGAAACACCATATATTTT.

This sequence joins TRBV7-9 and TRBJ1-3; 8 positions agree with TRBD1. CDR3 length: 15 residues. Germline V gene sequence: CDR1 SEHNR, CDR2 FQNEAQ (reference sequence). The V segment lost 5 bases and the J segment 5 bases; nucleotides outside the gene matches: 8. This CDR3 reads CASSPPGDRRNTIYF. Written as DNA, the CDR3 is TGTGCCAGCAGCCCTCCGGGGGACAGGCGAAACACCATATATTTT.

Only one count was recorded for this clone. The chain is built from TRBV6-1 and TRBJ1-5; 10 nucleotides line up with TRBD1. This CDR3 spans 16 amino acids. Germline loops: CDR1 MNHNS, CDR2 SASEGT. V lost 4 bases and J lost 5; bases outside the gene matches: 8. This CDR3 reads CASSVLPGQGHQPQHF. As DNA, the CDR3 is TGTGCCAGCAGTGTCTTACCGGGACAGGGGCATCAGCCCCAGCATTTT.

The V gene is TRBV6-5, the J gene TRBJ2-5; 7 bases align to TRBD2. The CDR3 is made up of 15 amino acids. Looked up from germline, CDR1 is MNHEY and CDR2 is SVGAGI. With 2 bases clipped from V and 5 bases from J, the junction kept 8 bases outside the gene matches. CDR3 sequence reads: CASSYGGSTTETQYF. The CDR3 DNA reads TGTGCCAGCAGTTACGGCGGGAGTACCACGGAGACCCAGTACTTC.